This T cell receptor (beta chain) originates from a study of early T cells in non-severe SARS-CoV-2 infection. As for the study in general: Chains stayed unpaired after sequencing of bulk RNA from unsorted whole blood.

J lost 2 bases, V lost 4 bases, and 2 bases had no gene match. The germline V gene has CDR1 SGHTA and CDR2 FQGNSA. This CDR3 has 14 amino acids. Unique molecular identifiers were attached to individual cDNA molecules. Each CDR3 protein is one row after TCRdb ran MiXCR on the 5' RACE reads. Here the sample spans 60,000 to 75,000 distinct CDR3 sequences, 10% to 12% being singletons. Only a few counts were recorded for this clonotype. The specimen was whole blood, collected at baseline. The chain joins TRBV7-2 to TRBJ2-1; 7 bases map to TRBD1. This TCR was sampled from an adult who was a healthcare worker with PCR-confirmed SARS-CoV-2 infection or an uninfected control (not recorded which). CDR3 in amino acids: CASSSQGAYNEQFF. CDR3 sequence (DNA): TGTGCCAGCAGCTCTCAGGGGGCCTACAATGAGCAGTTCTTC.